This T cell receptor (beta chain) was captured in a study of beta chain features in type 1 diabetes. Per the germline V gene, CDR1 is MGHRA and CDR2 is YSYEKL. V gave up 2 bases and J gave up 0 bases, with 14 bases separating them. CDR3 length: 17 residues. Expressed TCRB transcripts were sequenced after all isolated RNA was converted to cDNA. Libraries were prepared by immunoSEQ multiplex PCR; TCRdb keeps only in-frame clonotypes and omits some of them. The table lists around 21,000 clones, around 50% of them singletons. The sequence derives from a young man in good health. V is TRBV4-1 and J is TRBJ1-5; D gene unclear. The source material was stem cell memory CD4+ T cells from blood. The CDR3 protein is CASSQSGWRYSNQPQHF. CDR3 nucleotides: TGCGCCAGCAGCCAATCAGGCTGGAGGTATAGCAATCAGCCCCAGCATTTT.